The 9 T cell receptor beta chains given below trace back to one sample, sequenced in a study of control samples from healthy donors and cancer patients. Sequencing used immunoSEQ multiplex PCR; TCRdb keeps in-frame clones, though not all of them. The sample consists of 80,000 to 100,000 clones, 92% of them appearing once. Material: blood. The receptor set was obtained from a human donor in good health. The donor label of this sample is uncertain.

The chain carries TRBV10-2 and TRBJ1-3; the D is unclear. The V and J ends lost 2 bases and 2 bases respectively, with 4 bases between them. Germline assignment: CDR1 WSHSY and CDR2 SAAADI. The CDR3 contains 13 residues. CDR3 in DNA: TGCGCCAGCAGTGAGACTACTGGAAACACCATATATTTT. Protein sequence: CASSETTGNTIYF.

CDR3 sequence: CASSPDRSSYNEQFF. CDR3 in DNA: TGTGCCAGCAGCCCCGACAGGAGCTCCTACAATGAGCAGTTCTTC. The chain employs TRBV7-2 and TRBJ2-1, with D perhaps matching TRBD1 (6 bases). CDR1 and CDR2 from the germline V gene are SGHTA and FQGNSA. V lost 5 bases and J 0 bases, leaving 11 bases between the germline ends. This CDR3 contains 15 residues.

The CDR3 sequence is CASSPRYGGTYNEQFF. The CDR3 nucleotides read TGTGCCAGCAGCCCACGGTACGGGGGGACTTACAATGAGCAGTTCTTC. The chain employs TRBV7-6 and TRBJ2-1; 7 bases align to TRBD2. Looked up from germline, CDR1 is SGHVS and CDR2 is FNYEAQ. CDR3 length: 16 residues. Trimming removed 5 bases from V and 4 bases from J; junction bases left unmatched: 11.

The table lists this clone with a count of one. This chain links TRBV11-2 with TRBJ2-4, with D hard to call. V gave up 5 bases and J gave up 7 bases, with 12 bases separating them. The CDR3 spans 13 residues. The germline V gene encodes CDR1 SGHAT and CDR2 FQNNGV. CDR3 sequence (DNA): TGTGCCAGCAGCCTAAGAAGACGGAACATTCAGTACTTC. Translated: CASSLRRRNIQYF.

The chain employs TRBV2 and TRBJ1-4; D not certain. CDR1 and CDR2 (germline): SNHLY, FYNNEI. The CDR3 is 11 residues long. CDR3 sequence reads: CAEGGGEKLFF. CDR3 DNA: TGTGCGGAGGGTGGTGGAGAAAAACTGTTTTTT.

The chain combines TRBV5-1 with TRBJ2-5, with TRBD1 identical over 10 bases. V was clipped by 3 bases and J by 4 bases; unmatched bases: 3. The CDR3 extends over 14 amino acids. CDR1 is SGHRS and CDR2 is YFSETQ in the germline V gene. As DNA, the CDR3 is TGCGCCAGCAGCTCGACAGGGGGCGCAGAGACCCAGTACTTC. As protein: CASSSTGGAETQYF. The full variable domain, in which reference TRBV5-1 and TRBJ2-5 provide the parts outside the CDR3, is KAGVTQTPRYLIKTRGQQVTLSCSPISGHRSVSWYQQTPGQGLQFLFEYFSETQRNKGNFPGRFSGRQFSNSRSEMNVSTLELGDSALYLCASSSTGGAETQYFGPGTRLLVL.

V and J are TRBV19 and TRBJ2-2, with a tentative D call TRBD2 (6 bases). Trimming took off 4 bases at V and 8 bases at J, with 20 bases between the two ends. Germline values: CDR1 LNHDA, CDR2 SQIVND (reference sequence). The CDR3 totals 16 residues. Here the CDR3 DNA reads TGTGCCAGTAGTAGAGCGGGCCAACCCGTCGGGGGGGAGCTGTTTTTT. Its translation: CASSRAGQPVGGELFF.

The chain employs TRBV20-1 and TRBJ2-7; the match to TRBD2 covers 8 bases. Trimming took 3 bases from V and 2 from J; bases not matched to a gene: 12. The CDR3 extends over 16 amino acids. Germline V gives CDR1 DFQATT, CDR2 SNEGSKA (reference sequence). The CDR3 spells CSASPTQGLGAYEQYF. The CDR3 DNA is TGCAGTGCTAGTCCAACCCAGGGACTAGGGGCCTACGAGCAGTACTTC.

This sequence joins TRBV6-5 and TRBJ1-6; no definite D call. From germline, CDR1 is MNHEY and CDR2 SVGAGI. The CDR3 extends over 12 amino acids. V lost 2 bases and J 9 bases, leaving 5 bases between the germline ends. CDR3 coding DNA: TGTGCCAGCAGTTACAGGTTTTCACCCCTCCACTTT. Translated, it gives CASSYRFSPLHF.